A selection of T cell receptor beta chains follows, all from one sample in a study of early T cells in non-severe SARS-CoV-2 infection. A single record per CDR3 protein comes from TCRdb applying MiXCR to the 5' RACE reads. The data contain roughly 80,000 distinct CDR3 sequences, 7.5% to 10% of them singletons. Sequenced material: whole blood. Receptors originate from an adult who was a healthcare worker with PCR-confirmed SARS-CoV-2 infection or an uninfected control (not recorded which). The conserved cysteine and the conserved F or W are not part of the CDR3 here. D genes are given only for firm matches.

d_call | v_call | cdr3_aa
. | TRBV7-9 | ASSPGLSNHIGRDEKLF
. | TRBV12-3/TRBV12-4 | ASSPGDVPQETQY
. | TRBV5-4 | ASSPRGSLNTGELF
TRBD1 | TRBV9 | ASSEKGDSLTNYGYT
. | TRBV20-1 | SAKDTNSGNTIY
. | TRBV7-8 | ASSFGGLNTEAF
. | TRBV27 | ASCRVKGSEQY
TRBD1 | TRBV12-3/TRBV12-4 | ASSLTGGLPQETQY
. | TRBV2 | ASREGSNQPQH
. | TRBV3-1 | ASSQANWLATLTETQY
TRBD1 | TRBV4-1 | ASSTGTGNNEKLF
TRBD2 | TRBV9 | ASSVDGTSGIKETQY
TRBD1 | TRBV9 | ASSSGTAIQETQY
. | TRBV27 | ASSATYSYEQY
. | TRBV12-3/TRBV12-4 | ASSPQREQF
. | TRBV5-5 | ASSPWTAPNEKLF
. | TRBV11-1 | ASSLGRGRGTEAF
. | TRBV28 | ASSLWGGQSSYEQY
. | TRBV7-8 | ASSSRRDTSYEQY
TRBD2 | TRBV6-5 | ASSYGAGAIGELF
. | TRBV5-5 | ASSFPGPLH
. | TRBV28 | ASSLGVGGLVGETQY
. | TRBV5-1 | ASSLGDSNYGYT
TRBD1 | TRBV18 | ASSQLGQGPDEQF
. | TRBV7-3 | ASSRGQGEKLF
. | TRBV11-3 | ASSLGVGGDNEQF
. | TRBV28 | ASSLVTYEQY
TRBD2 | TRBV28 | ASSFAGLGGTQY
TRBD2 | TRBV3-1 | ASRRTSGRAGELF
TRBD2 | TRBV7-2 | ASSSGLAGGPINYEQY
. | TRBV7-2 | ASSLDIGAWTEAF
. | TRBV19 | ASSIRGVNQPQH
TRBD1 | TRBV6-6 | ASSQLTGFFDTQY
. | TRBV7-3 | ASSLDYNSPLH